This TCR beta chain originates from a study of blood T cell repertoires in COVID-19. Germline CDR1 is SEHNR and CDR2 is FQNEAQ (reference sequence). V was trimmed by 1 base and J by 6 bases, leaving 16 bases between them. The CDR3 has 16 amino acids. Measured with immunoSEQ multiplex PCR; TCRdb has only the in-frame clones, and not every one. This sample has approximately 170,000 clones, with about 85% found just once. Sequenced sample: peripheral blood. This receptor was obtained from a man older than 75 with COVID-19, enrolled during active disease. The chain couples TRBV7-9 to TRBJ1-5; the D gene is possibly TRBD1 (5 bases). Here the CDR3 DNA reads TGTGCCAGCAGCTTAGATGATCTAGGGGAAGGTCAGCCCCAGCATTTT. Translation gives CASSLDDLGEGQPQHF. Complete variable domain (other parts from reference TRBV7-9 and TRBJ1-5): DTGVSQNPRHKITKRGQNVTFRCDPISEHNRLYWYRQTLGQGPEFLTYFQNEAQLEKSRLLSDRFSAERPKGSFSTLEIQRTEQGDSAMYLCASSLDDLGEGQPQHFGDGTRLSIL.